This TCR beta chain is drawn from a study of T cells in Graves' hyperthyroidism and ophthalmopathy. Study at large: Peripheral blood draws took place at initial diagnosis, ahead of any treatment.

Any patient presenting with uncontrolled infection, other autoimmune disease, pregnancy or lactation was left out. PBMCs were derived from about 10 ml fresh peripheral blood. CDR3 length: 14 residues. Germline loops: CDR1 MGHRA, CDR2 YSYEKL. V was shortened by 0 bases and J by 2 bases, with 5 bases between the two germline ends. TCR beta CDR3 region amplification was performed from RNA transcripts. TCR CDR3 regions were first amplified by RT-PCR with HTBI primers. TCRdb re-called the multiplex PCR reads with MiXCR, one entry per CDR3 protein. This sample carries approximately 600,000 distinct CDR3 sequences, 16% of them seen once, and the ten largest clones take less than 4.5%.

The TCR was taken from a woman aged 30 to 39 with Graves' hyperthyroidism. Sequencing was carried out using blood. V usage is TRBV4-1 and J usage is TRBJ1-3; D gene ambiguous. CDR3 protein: CASSQESAGNTIYF. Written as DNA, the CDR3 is TGCGCCAGCAGCCAAGAATCGGCTGGAAACACCATATATTTT.